Below, 26 T cell receptor beta chains from the same sample are listed, as sequenced in a study of identical twins. From the 5' RACE reads, TCRdb called clonotypes with MiXCR, one entry per CDR3 protein. The repertoire holds approximately 300,000 distinct CDR3 sequences, with 8% to 9.5% as singletons. A further study also used this sample, focusing on yellow fever vaccine responses in identical twins.

Sample: CD8+ T cells sorted from blood. These receptors were collected from a woman aged 18-30 years in good health.

This clonotype came up a few times. This chain uses TRBV7-8 with TRBJ2-3; TRBD2 is a possible D gene (6 bases). The CDR3 length is 16 residues. Germline V gene lookup returns CDR1 SGHVS and CDR2 FQNEAQ. The V end was cut by 6 bases, the J end by 0 bases, with 16 bases between. The CDR3 here is CASRETLAISTDTQYF. The CDR3 coding sequence is TGTGCCAGCAGGGAAACCCTAGCGATAAGCACAGATACGCAGTATTTT.

The CDR3: CASSQDRGGTEAFF. CDR3 bases: TGCGCCAGCAGCCAAGACAGGGGAGGGACTGAAGCTTTCTTT. The rearrangement uses TRBV4-1 and TRBJ1-1; perhaps TRBD1 as D (6 bases). The CDR3 is 14 residues long. The ends were cut back, 0 bases at V and 5 bases at J, with 10 bases in the middle. The germline V gene has CDR1 MGHRA and CDR2 YSYEKL.

This clonotype was detected many times. The chain combines TRBV28 with TRBJ2-7, with TRBD1 as a possible D gene (5 bases). Trimming took 0 bases from V and 4 from J, leaving 10 bases between them. Looked up from germline, CDR1 is MDHEN and CDR2 is SYDVKM. CDR3 size: 14 residues. CDR3 sequence (DNA): TGTGCCAGCAGTTTATGGGCAGGGAAATACGAGCAGTACTTC. This encodes CASSLWAGKYEQYF. The full variable domain, in which reference TRBV28 and TRBJ2-7 provide the parts outside the CDR3, is DVKVTQSSRYLVKRTGEKVFLECVQDMDHENMFWYRQDPGLGLRLIYFSYDVKMKEKGDIPEGYSVSREKKERFSLILESASTNQTSMYLCASSLWAGKYEQYFGPGTRLTVT.

This clonotype appeared a few times. The chain employs TRBV20-1 and TRBJ2-7; no clear D gene. V dropped 0 bases and J dropped 1 base, with 10 bases sitting between them. This CDR3 has 14 amino acids. Germline V gives CDR1 DFQATT, CDR2 SNEGSKA (reference sequence). The CDR3 reads CSARDLWSSYEQYF. CDR3 coding DNA: TGCAGTGCTAGAGATCTGTGGAGTTCCTACGAGCAGTACTTC.

This clonotype was picked up many times. CDR3 sequence (DNA): TGTGCCAGCAGTGTACTTGCGGGGGGGCGGACCGGGGAGCTGTTTTTT. Protein product: CASSVLAGGRTGELFF. V usage is TRBV6-5 and J usage is TRBJ2-2; TRBD2 matches at 9 bases. Germline assignment: CDR1 MNHEY and CDR2 SVGAGI. V was pared by 5 bases and J by 5 bases, with 9 bases of the junction left unmatched. The CDR3 has 16 amino acids.

The chain uses TRBV7-2 and TRBJ2-1; 9 positions match TRBD1. J gave up 5 bases and V 1 base, and 6 bases lay outside the gene matches. Germline CDR1 is SGHTA and CDR2 is FQGNSA. This CDR3 has 16 residues. The CDR3 DNA reads TGTGCCAGCAGCTTAGATTCATGGGACAGGGACAATGAGCAGTTCTTC. This sequence encodes CASSLDSWDRDNEQFF. The full variable domain, completed using reference TRBV7-2 and TRBJ2-1, is GAGVSQSPSNKVTEKGKDVELRCDPISGHTALYWYRQSLGQGLEFLIYFQGNSAPDKSGLPSDRFSAERTGGSVSTLTIQRTQQEDSAVYLCASSLDSWDRDNEQFFGPGTRLTVL.

The sample holds many counts of this clonotype. The chain carries TRBV14 and TRBJ2-2; D not resolved. Per the germline V gene, CDR1 is SGHDN and CDR2 is FVKESK. The length of the CDR3 is 17 residues. The V gene lost 0 bases and the J gene lost 0 bases, with 11 bases spanning the gap. CDR3: CASSQEIQSANTGELFF. The CDR3 nucleotides are TGTGCCAGCAGCCAAGAGATCCAATCGGCGAACACCGGGGAGCTGTTTTTT.

V is TRBV12-3 or TRBV12-4 and J is TRBJ2-3; TRBD1 might be the D (6 bases). V lost 7 bases and J lost 0, with 17 bases in between. This CDR3 is built from 16 residues. The CDR3 nucleotides are TGTGCCAGCACCAATCCCGGGACATCTAGCACAGATACGCAGTATTTT. Its translation: CASTNPGTSSTDTQYF.

At least ten counts were recorded for this clonotype. The chain employs TRBV27 and TRBJ2-3; no clear D gene. V dropped 7 bases and J dropped 2 bases, with 16 bases sitting between them. The germline V gene has CDR1 MNHEY and CDR2 SMNVEV (reference sequence). The CDR3 loop spans 15 amino acids. CDR3 residues: CASTDGGGLTDTQYF. CDR3 bases: TGTGCCAGCACCGACGGTGGCGGTCTCACAGATACGCAGTATTTT.

This clonotype occurred many times. The chain uses TRBV7-2 and TRBJ2-7; D unresolved. Germline V gene data show CDR1 as SGHTA and CDR2 as FQGNSA. CDR3 length: 14 residues. Trimming stripped 2 bases from V and 2 bases from J, with 10 bases between. CDR3 region: CASSLPGSPYEQYF. DNA for the CDR3: TGTGCCAGCAGCTTACCCGGTAGCCCCTACGAGCAGTACTTC.

This clonotype showed up just a few times. This chain connects TRBV28 to TRBJ2-5; TRBD2 aligns across 10 bases. The length of the CDR3 is 16 residues. The V gene end was trimmed by 8 bases and the J gene end by 3 bases; junction bases not matched to a gene: 12. CDR1 MDHEN and CDR2 SYDVKM come from the germline V gene. The DNA for the CDR3 is TGTGCCAGCGGAGAACTAGCGGGGATAGGTGAAGAGACCCAGTACTTC. This codes for CASGELAGIGEETQYF.

This clonotype has just one count. The chain combines TRBV5-1 with TRBJ2-1, with D maybe TRBD2 (6 bases). CDR3 size: 15 residues. Germline V gene sequence: CDR1 SGHRS, CDR2 YFSETQ. V was clipped by 0 bases and J by 5 bases, with 12 bases between them. The DNA of the CDR3 is TGCGCCAGCAGCTTGGACGCGGGACTGAACAATGAGCAGTTCTTC. It is translated as CASSLDAGLNNEQFF. Using reference TRBV5-1 and TRBJ2-1 for the parts outside the CDR3, the full variable domain is KAGVTQTPRYLIKTRGQQVTLSCSPISGHRSVSWYQQTPGQGLQFLFEYFSETQRNKGNFPGRFSGRQFSNSRSEMNVSTLELGDSALYLCASSLDAGLNNEQFFGPGTRLTVL.

This clonotype is medium-sized within its sample. The rearrangement links TRBV6-5 to TRBJ2-2, with D maybe TRBD1 (6 bases). The CDR3 is 14 residues long. Trimming left V 1 base short and J 6 bases short, with 9 bases between. Germline loops: CDR1 MNHEY, CDR2 SVGAGI. Written as DNA, the CDR3 is TGTGCCAGCAGTTACTATCAGGGGCCCGGGGAGCTGTTTTTT. As protein: CASSYYQGPGELFF.

In its sample, this clonotype was seen a few times. V usage is TRBV7-8 and J usage is TRBJ2-1; 9 bases map to TRBD1. The J segment lost 10 bases and the V segment lost 7 bases, leaving 14 bases of the junction unmatched. Germline V gene data show CDR1 as SGHVS and CDR2 as FQNEAQ. This CDR3 region has 15 residues. The CDR3 DNA is TGTGCCAGCAACATCCTCGGACAGGGGTTTGAGGAGCAGTTCTTC. Protein sequence: CASNILGQGFEEQFF.

This clonotype has ten or more counts. V gene TRBV12-3 or TRBV12-4 combines with J gene TRBJ2-7; 10 nucleotides line up with TRBD1. There are 14 residues in the CDR3. J lost 7 bases, V lost 5 bases, and 8 bases had no gene match. This CDR3 reads CASSVLGTGVEQYF. As DNA, the CDR3 is TGTGCCAGCAGTGTGCTCGGGACAGGGGTAGAGCAGTACTTC.

This clonotype appeared many times. The genes are TRBV14 and TRBJ2-7; 8 bases line up with TRBD1. The CDR3 is made up of 12 amino acids. The V gene end was trimmed by 4 bases and the J gene end by 7 bases; junction bases not matched to a gene: 3. Germline CDR1 and CDR2: SGHDN and FVKESK. The CDR3 region has the DNA TGTGCCAGCAGCCGGACAGGGCAGGAGCAGTACTTC. Its protein is CASSRTGQEQYF.

This clonotype was picked up a small number of times. This chain connects TRBV10-3 to TRBJ2-3; 11 bases fit TRBD2. This CDR3 has 16 amino acids. The germline gives CDR1 ENHRY, CDR2 SYGVKD. The junction had 9 bases not matched to a gene; V was cut back by 8 bases and J by 2 bases. CDR3 coding DNA: TGTGCCATCTCTTCTAGCGGGGGGCGTACCACAGATACGCAGTATTTT. Protein product: CAISSSGGRTTDTQYF.

This clonotype was seen ten or more times. The V gene is TRBV2, the J gene TRBJ2-2; D perhaps matches TRBD2 (5 bases). V was pared by 3 bases and J by 5 bases, with 7 bases between. This CDR3 comprises 13 residues. Per germline, CDR1 SNHLY and CDR2 FYNNEI. CDR3 protein: CASSDRETGELFF. The CDR3 DNA follows: TGTGCCAGCAGTGATCGGGAAACCGGGGAGCTGTTTTTT. Together with reference TRBV2 and TRBJ2-2, the CDR3 gives the full variable domain: EPEVTQTPSHQVTQMGQEVILRCVPISNHLYFYWYRQILGQKVEFLVSFYNNEISEKSEIFDDQFSVERPDGSNFTLKIRSTKLEDSAMYFCASSDRETGELFFGEGSRLTVL.

This sequence joins TRBV15 and TRBJ2-1, with 7 nucleotides matching TRBD2. CDR3 length: 19 residues. V shed 2 bases and J 2 bases; nucleotides not matched to a gene: 15. Looked up from germline, CDR1 is LNHNV and CDR2 is YYDKDF (reference sequence). The CDR3 coding sequence is TGTGCCACCAGCAGATTCGGTGTCCCCGCGGCGGGGGCCTACAATGAGCAGTTCTTC. The encoded protein is CATSRFGVPAAGAYNEQFF. The complete variable domain, with remaining parts taken from reference TRBV15 and TRBJ2-1, reads DAMVIQNPRYQVTQFGKPVTLSCSQTLNHNVMYWYQQKSSQAPKLLFHYYDKDFNNEADTPDNFQSRRPNTSFCFLDIRSPGLGDTAMYLCATSRFGVPAAGAYNEQFFGPGTRLTVL.

This clonotype was counted between two and nine times. V is TRBV20-1 and J is TRBJ2-7; D not resolved. In germline, CDR1 is DFQATT, CDR2 SNEGSKA (reference sequence). V was cut by 3 bases and J by 0 bases, with 9 bases left in between. The CDR3 totals 13 residues. The CDR3 region is CSARTGDSYEQYF. The CDR3 nucleotides read TGCAGTGCTAGGACTGGGGACTCCTACGAGCAGTACTTC.

This clonotype appeared a few times. This chain uses TRBV24-1 with TRBJ1-2, with D unresolved. V was shortened by 3 bases and J by 4 bases, with 11 bases between the two germline ends. The CDR3 has 14 residues. Germline lookup yields CDR1 KGHDR and CDR2 SFDVKD. For the CDR3, the DNA is TGTGCCACCAGTGATCCTTACCTGGGCTATGGCTACACCTTC. It yields the protein CATSDPYLGYGYTF.

This chain connects TRBV29-1 to TRBJ2-1; weak D call: TRBD2 (6 bases). Germline V lookup: CDR1 SQVTM, CDR2 ANQGSEA. V was shortened by 2 bases and J by 4 bases, with 12 bases between the two germline ends. CDR3 length: 14 amino acids. CDR3 sequence: CSVERGSEYNEQFF. The CDR3 region has the DNA TGCAGCGTTGAACGGGGGAGTGAATACAATGAGCAGTTCTTC.

The V call is TRBV7-9, the J call TRBJ2-7; D is unclear. CDR3 length: 17 amino acids. Trimming removed 5 bases at V and 7 bases at J, with 27 bases between. Looked up from germline, CDR1 is SEHNR and CDR2 is FQNEAQ (reference sequence). This chain's CDR3 is CASSPEGGRIILEEQYF. In DNA, the CDR3 is TGTGCCAGCAGCCCTGAAGGCGGACGTATCATCCTAGAAGAGCAGTACTTC.

This clonotype was seen repeatedly, ten times or more. The gene calls are TRBV6-1 and TRBJ2-7; TRBD1 agrees at 7 bases. Germline V gene data show CDR1 as MNHNS and CDR2 as SASEGT. The V segment lost 3 bases and the J segment 4 bases; nucleotides outside the gene matches: 6. The CDR3 is 14 amino acids. This CDR3 reads CASSEDRSFYEQYF. In DNA, the CDR3 is TGTGCCAGCAGTGAGGACAGGAGTTTTTACGAGCAGTACTTC.

The chain is built from TRBV24-1 and TRBJ2-1; D remains unclear. With 1 base removed from V and 6 bases from J, the gap between germline ends came to 12 bases. Germline-derived CDR1 and CDR2 are KGHDR and SFDVKD. This CDR3 is built from 15 residues. Written as DNA, the CDR3 is TGTGCCACCAGTGATTTTGAAACTACGAGCAATGAGCAGTTCTTC. Protein: CATSDFETTSNEQFF.

In its sample, this clonotype was seen many times. The rearrangement joins TRBV10-2 to TRBJ2-4; D gene ambiguous. Trimming pared 0 bases from V and 5 bases from J, leaving 5 bases between. CDR3 length equals 13 residues. Germline V lookup: CDR1 WSHSY, CDR2 SAAADI. The CDR3 is CASSESTQNIQYF. As DNA, the CDR3 is TGCGCCAGCAGTGAGTCGACGCAAAACATTCAGTACTTC.